This TCR beta chain was sequenced during a study of identifying expanded T cells in peripheral blood. The table lists this clone with a count of one. The CDR3 totals 15 residues. The V gene's germline CDR1 is MNHEY and CDR2 SVGAGI. V lost 6 bases to trimming and J lost 0 bases, with 11 bases between them. Using immunoSEQ multiplex PCR, the repertoire was profiled, and TCRdb retains in-frame clones only, with some absent. Of roughly 82,000 clones in the sample, 70% to 90% were seen once. The V call is TRBV6-5, the J call TRBJ1-4; tentatively, D is TRBD1 (5 bases). This clonotype was obtained from a person between 18 and 70 years old in good health. The material sequenced was blood. Here the CDR3 reads CASRPTGATNEKLFF. The CDR3 bases are TGTGCCAGCAGGCCTACAGGTGCAACTAATGAAAAACTGTTTTTT.